The next 16 T cell receptor beta chains were all read from a single sample in a study of blood T cell repertoires in COVID-19. TCRdb's copy holds only in-frame clones and misses some; the assay was immunoSEQ multiplex PCR. The sample holds some 97,000 clones, about 86% seen once. The sequencing input was PBMCs or T cells enriched from blood (not recorded which). These receptors came from a woman in her fifties or sixties who had recovered from COVID-19.

The chain joins TRBV19 to TRBJ1-2; TRBD1 is a possible D gene (5 bases). Per the germline V gene, CDR1 is LNHDA and CDR2 is SQIVND (reference sequence). The CDR3 length is 12 residues. Trimming removed 7 bases from V and 3 bases from J, with 9 bases in between. CDR3 loop: CASTSRDYGYTF. Written as DNA, the CDR3 is TGTGCCAGTACGTCCAGGGACTATGGCTACACCTTC.

In this sample, this clone turned up a few times. The V and J genes are TRBV28 and TRBJ2-2; TRBD1 matches 7 bases. The CDR3 is made up of 13 amino acids. The V segment lost 6 bases and the J segment 6 bases; nucleotides outside the gene matches: 4. The germline V gene has CDR1 MDHEN and CDR2 SYDVKM. The chain's CDR3 is CASRYRGPGELFF. The CDR3 DNA sequence: TGTGCCAGCAGGTACAGGGGTCCCGGGGAGCTGTTTTTT. Filled out from reference TRBV28 and TRBJ2-2, the complete variable domain reads DVKVTQSSRYLVKRTGEKVFLECVQDMDHENMFWYRQDPGLGLRLIYFSYDVKMKEKGDIPEGYSVSREKKERFSLILESASTNQTSMYLCASRYRGPGELFFGEGSRLTVL.

V gene TRBV6-5 combines with J gene TRBJ1-6; D remains unclear. Per the germline V gene, CDR1 is MNHEY and CDR2 is SVGAGI. The V and J ends lost 7 bases and 5 bases respectively, with 15 bases between them. This CDR3 has 15 residues. The CDR3 loop is CASTLTALDNSPLHF. The CDR3 region has the DNA TGTGCCAGCACCCTCACCGCACTTGATAATTCACCCCTCCACTTT.

This sequence joins TRBV5-5 and TRBJ2-3, with D hard to call. The CDR3 sequence is 13 residues long. Trimming left V 2 bases short and J 1 base short, with 5 bases between. The V gene's germline CDR1 is SGHKS and CDR2 YYEKEE (reference sequence). DNA for the CDR3: TGTGCCAGCAGCTTACGGGGCACAGATACGCAGTATTTT. This codes for CASSLRGTDTQYF.

Points on this clone: The same CDR3 is also encoded by other DNA sequences in this sample. This chain joins TRBV27 and TRBJ2-7; a weak D match, TRBD1 (6 bases). The CDR3 runs 14 residues. Germline assignment: CDR1 MNHEY and CDR2 SMNVEV (reference sequence). The V and J ends lost 2 bases and 1 base respectively, with 9 bases between them. The CDR3 is CASSLQGSSYEQYF. CDR3 bases: TGTGCCAGCAGTTTACAGGGGTCTTCCTACGAGCAGTACTTC.

This clone has just one count. The gene calls are TRBV9 and TRBJ2-2, with TRBD1 as a possible D gene (6 bases). Germline CDR1 SGDLS, CDR2 YYNGEE. The V and J ends lost 4 bases and 5 bases respectively, with 12 bases between them. The CDR3 loop spans 14 amino acids. The CDR3 reads CASSRSGDTGELFF. In DNA, the CDR3 is TGTGCCAGCAGCCGCTCAGGGGATACCGGGGAGCTGTTTTTT.

This chain links TRBV2 with TRBJ1-1; a possible D gene is TRBD1 (5 bases). The CDR3 runs to 14 residues. Germline V CDR1 and CDR2: SNHLY, FYNNEI. Trimming removed 4 bases at V and 1 base at J, with 10 bases between. As DNA, the CDR3 is TGTGCCAGCAGTGGCCGGGGGGGGAACACTGAAGCTTTCTTT. It yields the protein CASSGRGGNTEAFF.

This clone was counted only a few times. V is TRBV6-1 and J is TRBJ2-3; 9 positions agree with TRBD1. The CDR3 length is 17 residues. Trimming took 4 bases from V and 4 from J; bases not matched to a gene: 12. The germline CDR1 and CDR2 sequences are MNHNS and SASEGT. The CDR3 loop is CASSGGQGSWGPDTQYF. In DNA, the CDR3 is TGTGCCAGCAGTGGGGGACAGGGAAGTTGGGGTCCAGATACGCAGTATTTT.

The chain uses TRBV11-3 and TRBJ1-1; unclear D gene. The CDR3 consists of 14 residues. V lost 1 base to trimming and J lost 4 bases, with 10 bases between them. Germline-derived CDR1 and CDR2 are SGHNT and YENEEA. CDR3 in DNA: TGTGCCAGCAGCTTAGGGAGGGAGAGCACTGAAGCTTTCTTT. The encoded protein is CASSLGRESTEAFF.

The chain combines TRBV10-3 with TRBJ2-1, with TRBD2 matching over 7 bases. From germline, CDR1 is ENHRY and CDR2 SYGVKD. The ends lost 10 bases at V and 4 bases at J; junction bases unmatched: 10. The length of the CDR3 is 14 residues. CDR3 DNA sequence: TGTGCCAACGCTACAGCGGGGCGATACAATGAGCAGTTCTTC. Its translation: CANATAGRYNEQFF.

The chain is built from TRBV2 and TRBJ1-2; TRBD1 is a possible D gene (6 bases). Germline V lookup: CDR1 SNHLY, CDR2 FYNNEI. V was shortened by 1 base and J by 6 bases, with 15 bases between the two germline ends. This CDR3 is 15 amino acids long. CDR3 residues: CASSEVVAGVDGYTF. The CDR3 coding sequence is TGTGCCAGCAGTGAAGTTGTGGCAGGGGTGGATGGCTACACCTTC.

This sequence joins TRBV19 and TRBJ2-4; maybe TRBD1 (7 bases). CDR1 and CDR2 (germline): LNHDA, SQIVND (reference sequence). V dropped 2 bases and J dropped 11 bases, with 16 bases sitting between them. The CDR3 covers 14 residues. CDR3 DNA sequence: TGTGCCAGTAGTATACAACCAGGGGGAGGAGTTCAGTACTTC. Translating it yields CASSIQPGGGVQYF.

This chain uses TRBV10-2 with TRBJ1-1, with no clear D. Trimming left V 0 bases short and J 1 base short, with 3 bases between. CDR1 is WSHSY, CDR2 SAAADI, per germline. This CDR3 is built from 13 residues. CDR3 in amino acids: CASSESRNTEAFF. The CDR3 DNA reads as TGCGCCAGCAGTGAGTCGAGGAACACTGAAGCTTTCTTT.

This clone appeared once. CDR3 nucleotide sequence: TGTGCCAGCACCGCGGTGGGAGGCTGGGGCACCGGGGAGCTGTTTTTT. Translating gives CASTAVGGWGTGELFF. The chain couples TRBV27 to TRBJ2-2; D may be TRBD2 (6 bases). Trimming pared 7 bases from V and 4 bases from J, leaving 19 bases between. The germline CDR1 and CDR2 sequences are MNHEY and SMNVEV (reference sequence). The CDR3 runs 16 residues.

This rearrangement joins TRBV27 to TRBJ1-1, with D unclear. Germline V CDR1 and CDR2: MNHEY, SMNVEV (reference sequence). The CDR3 spans 13 residues. V shed 3 bases and J shed 1 base, with 6 bases lying between them. The CDR3 DNA reads as TGTGCCAGCAGTTTTGTCGGGAACACTGAAGCTTTCTTT. It codes for CASSFVGNTEAFF.

The J gene is TRBJ2-7, the V gene TRBV6-1; 11 bases are shared with TRBD2. In germline, CDR1 is MNHNS, CDR2 SASEGT. V shed 3 bases and J 7 bases; nucleotides not matched to a gene: 14. The CDR3 covers 17 residues. The CDR3 protein is CASSEIPLAGGFDEQYF. Written as DNA, the CDR3 is TGTGCCAGCAGTGAGATACCTCTAGCGGGAGGTTTTGATGAGCAGTACTTC.